These 18 T cell receptor beta chains share one sample of origin, sequenced in a study of metastatic and nonmetastatic thyroid tumors. TCRdb re-analyzed the PCR reads through MiXCR. This repertoire shows 35,000 to 50,000 clones, more than 3% found once; its top ten account for approximately 10%. No treatment had been given to any patient before thyroid surgery. Sequencing was done on a sample of blood. Receptor source: a female donor with papillary thyroid cancer or a benign thyroid nodule (not recorded which). Some clones in this sample may be carry-over from other donors' samples.

The chain couples TRBV28 to TRBJ2-1, with TRBD2 matching 9 bases. Losses at the gene ends were 7 bases for V and 7 bases for J; bases not matched to a gene: 11. Germline loops: CDR1 MDHEN, CDR2 SYDVKM. This CDR3 contains 15 residues. The CDR3 protein is CASNQGTSPPNEQFF. In DNA form, the CDR3 reads TGTGCCAGCAATCAAGGGACTAGCCCACCAAATGAGCAGTTCTTC.

The table lists this clone with many counts. The rearrangement links TRBV2 to TRBJ2-4; unclear D gene. Per germline, CDR1 SNHLY and CDR2 FYNNEI. The CDR3 is made up of 13 amino acids. V shed 6 bases and J shed 4 bases, with 10 bases lying between them. CDR3 bases: TGTGCCAGCAGAAGGTTGGGGAAAAACATTCAGTACTTC. Translation: CASRRLGKNIQYF.

This clone was seen more than once but under ten times. The V and J genes are TRBV14 and TRBJ2-5; D gene uncertain. The germline V gene has CDR1 SGHDN and CDR2 FVKESK. The CDR3 is 12 amino acids. Trimming took off 0 bases at V and 7 bases at J, with 6 bases between the two ends. CDR3 region: CASSQDRPTQYF. CDR3 DNA: TGTGCCAGCAGCCAAGACCGGCCGACCCAGTACTTC.

This clone showed up many times. The CDR3 sequence is CASRGQVNQPQHF. In DNA form, the CDR3 reads TGTGCCAGCAGGGGACAGGTCAATCAGCCCCAGCATTTT. The genes are TRBV28 and TRBJ1-5; 8 bases map to TRBD1. The CDR3 covers 13 residues. V gave up 6 bases and J gave up 3 bases; unmatched junction bases: 1. Germline assignment: CDR1 MDHEN and CDR2 SYDVKM.

The sample holds a few counts of this clone. The chain links TRBV28 to TRBJ2-7; D unclear. Germline V CDR1 and CDR2: MDHEN, SYDVKM. CDR3 length: 13 residues. The V end lost 2 bases, the J end lost 3 bases, and 8 bases lay between the germline ends. The CDR3, as DNA: TGTGCCAGCAGTTTAAACATGAACTACGAGCAGTACTTC. Its translation is CASSLNMNYEQYF.

This clone was seen more than once but under ten times. This sequence joins TRBV28 and TRBJ1-1; TRBD1 might be the D (5 bases). The CDR3 covers 15 residues. Deletions cut 4 bases from V and 0 bases from J, with 12 bases between. Germline V gene lookup returns CDR1 MDHEN and CDR2 SYDVKM. The CDR3 loop is CASSSPGRLNTEAFF. DNA for the CDR3: TGTGCCAGCAGTTCGCCGGGACGGTTGAACACTGAAGCTTTCTTT.

This clone was detected many times. The J gene is TRBJ2-5, the V gene TRBV24-1; TRBD1 aligns across 10 bases. V dropped 9 bases and J dropped 4; count of bases not matched to a gene: 10. This CDR3 has 15 amino acids. Germline CDR1 reads KGHDR; CDR2 reads SFDVKD. DNA of the CDR3: TGTGCCACCGGGGGGGACAGGGGTATTCTAGAGACCCAGTACTTC. It is translated as CATGGDRGILETQYF.

Many counts were recorded for this clone. Compared with germline, one end of the junction differs, possibly owing to a read error. The identical CDR3 is also encoded by other nucleotide sequences in the sample. V and J are TRBV28 and TRBJ1-5; D is possibly TRBD1 (6 bases). CDR3 length: 15 amino acids. Germline V gives CDR1 MDHEN, CDR2 SYDVKM. The CDR3 region is CASSFLGGRNQPQHF. The CDR3 DNA reads as TGTGCCAGCAGTTTTCTGGGGGGCCGCAATCAACCCCAGCATTTT.

The chain joins TRBV28 to TRBJ1-2; D call uncertain. V lost 3 bases and J 4 bases, leaving 15 bases between the germline ends. CDR3 size: 15 residues. Germline assignment: CDR1 MDHEN and CDR2 SYDVKM. Here the CDR3 DNA reads TGTGCCAGCAGTTTTTCGGAGCGACGCCTCTATGGCTACACCTTC. Protein product: CASSFSERRLYGYTF.

In this sample, this clone turned up many times. J is TRBJ1-1 and V is TRBV30; D call uncertain. The V gene lost 2 bases and the J gene lost 7 bases, with 8 bases spanning the gap. This CDR3 contains 11 residues. The germline V gene has CDR1 GTSNPN and CDR2 SVGIG (reference sequence). DNA for the CDR3: TGTGCCTGGAGTAGGGATGGTGAAGCTTTCTTT. It codes for CAWSRDGEAFF.

This clone has a handful of counts. V and J are TRBV20-1 and TRBJ1-2; 10 positions match TRBD1. V trimming: 2 bases; J trimming: 4 bases; junction bases outside the gene matches: 7. CDR1 DFQATT and CDR2 SNEGSKA come from the germline V gene (reference sequence). CDR3 size: 15 residues. CDR3 amino acids: CSARPGQGFPYGYTF. The CDR3 DNA sequence: TGCAGTGCTAGACCGGGACAGGGGTTCCCCTATGGCTACACCTTC.

Many counts were recorded for this clone. V is TRBV28 and J is TRBJ1-4; D possibly corresponds to TRBD1 (6 bases). Germline CDR1 and CDR2: MDHEN and SYDVKM. The CDR3 totals 13 residues. Trimming shortened V by 3 bases and J by 8 bases, and 10 bases separated the two germline ends. The CDR3 nucleotides are TGTGCCAGCAGTTTTCAGGGGAGGGAAAAACTGTTTTTT. As protein: CASSFQGREKLFF.

This clone has more than one count but fewer than ten. This chain's CDR3 is CASSRILAGPTDTQYF. The DNA for the CDR3 is TGTGCCAGCAGTCGAATATTAGCGGGACCCACAGATACGCAGTATTTT. The chain links TRBV6-1 to TRBJ2-3, with 8 nucleotides matching TRBD2. J lost 2 bases, V lost 5 bases, and 9 bases had no gene match. The germline CDR1 and CDR2 sequences are MNHNS and SASEGT. The CDR3 extends over 16 amino acids.

This clone was observed at least ten times. The chain uses TRBV6-5 and TRBJ2-7; TRBD2 agrees at 7 bases. This CDR3 spans 15 amino acids. Germline lookup yields CDR1 MNHEY and CDR2 SVGAGI. V shed 0 bases, J shed 0 bases, and the junction held 2 bases outside the gene matches. CDR3 in amino acids: CASSYSRGVSYEQYF. The CDR3 DNA follows: TGTGCCAGCAGTTACTCCCGGGGGGTCTCCTACGAGCAGTACTTC.

This clone showed up many times. V gene TRBV5-1 combines with J gene TRBJ2-1; 9 bases match TRBD1. Germline V gives CDR1 SGHRS, CDR2 YFSETQ. V lost 5 bases and J lost 4; bases outside the gene matches: 13. The CDR3 loop spans 17 amino acids. CDR3 bases: TGCGCCAGCAGTAGTGGTTACCGGGACAGGGAGTACAATGAGCAGTTCTTC. Its translation: CASSSGYRDREYNEQFF.

This clone has at least ten counts. V usage is TRBV6-5 and J usage is TRBJ2-1; D may be TRBD2 (5 bases). Germline V gene data show CDR1 as MNHEY and CDR2 as SVGAGI. The V gene lost 2 bases and the J gene lost 2 bases, with 10 bases spanning the gap. The CDR3 contains 15 residues. For the CDR3, the DNA is TGTGCCAGCAGTTACGTAGCAGCGGCCTACAATGAGCAGTTCTTC. It translates to CASSYVAAAYNEQFF.

This clone was counted a few times. It may be a read error: a sequence one base away is much more abundant. This rearrangement joins TRBV6-2 or TRBV6-3 to TRBJ1-5; no clear D. The CDR3 has 16 amino acids. Per germline, CDR1 MNHEY and CDR2 SVGEGT. V lost 0 bases and J lost 2, with 11 bases in between. CDR3 DNA sequence: TGTGCCAGCAGTTACTCGCAATGTGGGCGCAATCAGCCCCAGCATTTT. Amino acid sequence: CASSYSQCGRNQPQHF.

This clone has only a few counts. This chain uses TRBV11-2 with TRBJ2-7; 7 positions agree with TRBD1. The CDR3 is made up of 14 amino acids. Germline V lookup: CDR1 SGHAT, CDR2 FQNNGV. The CDR3 protein is CAGTGQVRPYEQYF. As DNA, the CDR3 is TGTGCTGGCACAGGACAGGTTCGCCCTTACGAGCAGTACTTC.